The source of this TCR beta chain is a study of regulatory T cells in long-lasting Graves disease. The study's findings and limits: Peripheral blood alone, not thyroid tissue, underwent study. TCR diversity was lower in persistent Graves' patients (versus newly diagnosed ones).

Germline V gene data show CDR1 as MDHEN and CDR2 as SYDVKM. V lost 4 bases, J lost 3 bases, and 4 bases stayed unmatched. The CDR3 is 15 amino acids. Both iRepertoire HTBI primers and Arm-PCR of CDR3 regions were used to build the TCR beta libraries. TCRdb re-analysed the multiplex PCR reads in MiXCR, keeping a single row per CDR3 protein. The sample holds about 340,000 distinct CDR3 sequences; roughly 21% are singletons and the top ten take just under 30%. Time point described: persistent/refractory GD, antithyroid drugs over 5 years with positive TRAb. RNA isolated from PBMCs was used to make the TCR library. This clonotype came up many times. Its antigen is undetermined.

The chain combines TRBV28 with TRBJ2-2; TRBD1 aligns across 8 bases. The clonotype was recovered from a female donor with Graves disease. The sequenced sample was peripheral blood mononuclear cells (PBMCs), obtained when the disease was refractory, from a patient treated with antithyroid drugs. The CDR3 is CASSSYRGDTGELFF. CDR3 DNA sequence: TGTGCCAGCAGTTCATACAGGGGGGACACCGGGGAGCTGTTTTTT.